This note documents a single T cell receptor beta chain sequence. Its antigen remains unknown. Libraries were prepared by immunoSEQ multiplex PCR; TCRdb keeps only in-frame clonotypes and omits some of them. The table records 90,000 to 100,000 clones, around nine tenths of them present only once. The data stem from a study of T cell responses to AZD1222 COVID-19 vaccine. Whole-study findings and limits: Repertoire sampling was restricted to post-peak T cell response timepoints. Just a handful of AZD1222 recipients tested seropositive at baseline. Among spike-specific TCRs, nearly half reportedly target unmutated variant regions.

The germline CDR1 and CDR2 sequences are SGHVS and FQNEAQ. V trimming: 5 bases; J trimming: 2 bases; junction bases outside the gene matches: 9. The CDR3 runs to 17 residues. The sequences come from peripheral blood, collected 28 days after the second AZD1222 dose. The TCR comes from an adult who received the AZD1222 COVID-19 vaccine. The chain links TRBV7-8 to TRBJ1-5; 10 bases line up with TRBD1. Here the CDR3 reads CASSTRPTGGGNQPQHF. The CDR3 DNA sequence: TGTGCCAGCAGCACCCGGCCGACAGGGGGCGGCAATCAGCCCCAGCATTTT.